Detailed here is one TCR beta chain. The protocol was immunoSEQ multiplex PCR, while the TCRdb copy is restricted to in-frame clones and leaves out a portion. Of approximately 120,000 clones in the sample, roughly 84% were seen once. This sample was taken from a study of blood T cell repertoires in COVID-19. Study overall: In each case, the material was cDNA or gDNA derived from T cells, B-cell-depleted T cells, or PBMCs.

The trim removed 4 bases at V and 5 bases at J, leaving 9 bases unmatched. The CDR3 sequence is 15 residues long. The germline gives CDR1 MNHEY, CDR2 SVGAGI. The clonotype comes from a woman older than 75 with acute or convalescent COVID-19. The rearrangement uses TRBV6-5 and TRBJ2-7, with 9 bases that match TRBD1. Sequencing was done on a sample of peripheral blood. CDR3 sequence (DNA): TGTGCCAGCAGTTCACCCTGGGACAGGGCCCACGAGCAGTACTTC. This codes for CASSSPWDRAHEQYF.